The sequence of this T cell receptor (beta chain) was determined in a study of radiotherapy plus CTLA-4 blockade in lung cancer. The wider study: Objective responses occurred in 18% of patients; 25% to 35% had disease control.

Study-level points and caveats: Radiotherapy was combined with ipilimumab, and tumor-derived TCR clones then expanded in blood. Interferon-beta and early blood T cell clone dynamics reportedly predicted response best.

CDR3 length: 15 residues. Trimming left V 0 bases short and J 4 bases short, with 13 bases between. Looked up from germline, CDR1 is GTSNPN and CDR2 is SVGIG (reference sequence). Patients in the study, people with chemo-refractory metastatic non-small-cell lung cancer, received focal radiation plus ipilimumab CTLA-4 blockade. As to this clone: Its antigen is unidentified.

Sequencing was performed with immunoSEQ multiplex PCR; in TCRdb, only in-frame clones are kept and a portion is missing. The sample holds 95,000 to 150,000 clones, more than 80% seen once. V gene TRBV30 combines with J gene TRBJ1-3; D uncertain. The specimen was peripheral blood, collected from a patient treated with radiotherapy plus ipilimumab. The receptor was derived from a human donor with non-small cell lung cancer that progressed on radiotherapy plus ipilimumab. The CDR3 loop reads CAWSVWRQMGNTIYF. The CDR3 DNA reads TGTGCCTGGAGTGTATGGCGGCAGATGGGAAACACCATATATTTT.